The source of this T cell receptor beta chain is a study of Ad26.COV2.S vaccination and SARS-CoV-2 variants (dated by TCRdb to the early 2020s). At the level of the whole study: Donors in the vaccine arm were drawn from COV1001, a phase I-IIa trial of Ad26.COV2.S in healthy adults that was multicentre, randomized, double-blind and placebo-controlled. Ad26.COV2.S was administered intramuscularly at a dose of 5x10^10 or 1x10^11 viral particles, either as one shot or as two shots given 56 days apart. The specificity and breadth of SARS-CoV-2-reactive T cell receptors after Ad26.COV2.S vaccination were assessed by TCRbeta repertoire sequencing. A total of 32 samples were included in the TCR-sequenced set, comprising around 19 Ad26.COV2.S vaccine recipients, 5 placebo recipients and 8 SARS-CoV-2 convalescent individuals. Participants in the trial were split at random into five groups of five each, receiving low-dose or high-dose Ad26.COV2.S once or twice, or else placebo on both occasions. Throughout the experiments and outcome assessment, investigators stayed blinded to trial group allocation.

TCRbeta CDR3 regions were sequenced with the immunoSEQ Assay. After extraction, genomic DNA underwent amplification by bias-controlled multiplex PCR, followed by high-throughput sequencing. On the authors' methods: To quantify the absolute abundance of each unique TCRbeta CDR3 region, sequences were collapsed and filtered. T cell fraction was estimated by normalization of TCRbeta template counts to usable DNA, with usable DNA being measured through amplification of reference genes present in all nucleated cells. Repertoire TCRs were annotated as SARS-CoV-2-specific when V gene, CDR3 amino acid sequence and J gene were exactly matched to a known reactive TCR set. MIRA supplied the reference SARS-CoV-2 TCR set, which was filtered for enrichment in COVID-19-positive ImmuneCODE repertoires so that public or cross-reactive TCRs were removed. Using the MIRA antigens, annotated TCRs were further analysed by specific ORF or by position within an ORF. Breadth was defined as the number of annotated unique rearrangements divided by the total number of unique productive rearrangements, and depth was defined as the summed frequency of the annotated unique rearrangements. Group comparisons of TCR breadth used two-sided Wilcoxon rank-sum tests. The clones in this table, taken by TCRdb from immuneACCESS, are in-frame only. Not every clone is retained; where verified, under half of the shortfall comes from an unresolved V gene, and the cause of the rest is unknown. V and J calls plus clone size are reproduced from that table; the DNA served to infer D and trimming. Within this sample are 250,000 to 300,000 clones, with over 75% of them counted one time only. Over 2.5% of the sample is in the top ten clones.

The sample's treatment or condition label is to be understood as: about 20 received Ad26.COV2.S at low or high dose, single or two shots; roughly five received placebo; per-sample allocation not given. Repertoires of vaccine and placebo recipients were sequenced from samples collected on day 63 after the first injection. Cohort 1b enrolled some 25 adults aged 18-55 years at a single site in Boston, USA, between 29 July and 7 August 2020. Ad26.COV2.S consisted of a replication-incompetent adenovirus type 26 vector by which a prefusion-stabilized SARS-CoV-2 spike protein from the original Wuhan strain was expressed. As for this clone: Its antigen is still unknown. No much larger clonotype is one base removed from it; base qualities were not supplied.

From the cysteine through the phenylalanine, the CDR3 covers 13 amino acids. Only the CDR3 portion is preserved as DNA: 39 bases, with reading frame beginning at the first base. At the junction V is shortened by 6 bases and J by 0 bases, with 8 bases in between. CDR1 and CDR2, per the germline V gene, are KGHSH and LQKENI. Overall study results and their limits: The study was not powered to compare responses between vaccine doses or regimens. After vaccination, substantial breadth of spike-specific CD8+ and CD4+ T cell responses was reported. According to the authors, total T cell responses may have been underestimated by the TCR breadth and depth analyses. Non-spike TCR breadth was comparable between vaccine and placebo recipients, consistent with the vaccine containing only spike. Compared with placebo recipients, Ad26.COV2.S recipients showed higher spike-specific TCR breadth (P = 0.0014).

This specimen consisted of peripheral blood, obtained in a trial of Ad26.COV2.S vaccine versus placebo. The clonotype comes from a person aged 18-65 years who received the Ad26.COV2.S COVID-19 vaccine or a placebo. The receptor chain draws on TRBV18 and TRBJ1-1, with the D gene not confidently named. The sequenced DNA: TGTGCCAGCTCGACGACTGTGAACACTGAAGCTTTCTTT. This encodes CASSTTVNTEAFF.